This T cell receptor beta chain appears in the sequencing data of a study of T cell responses to AZD1222 COVID-19 vaccine. General study results and limits: Repertoire sampling happened only post peak T cell response. Elevations in Spike-specific TCR breadth and depth followed administration of two AZD1222 doses. Baseline serostatus was positive in only a handful of AZD1222 recipients. Mostly white British, mostly female donors; authors suggested clonal diversity may be underestimated.

Trimming removed 6 bases from V and 2 bases from J, with 5 bases in between. The CDR3 contains 11 residues. In germline, CDR1 is SNHLY, CDR2 FYNNEI. About this clone: The target antigen is unknown.

The data were produced by immunoSEQ multiplex PCR, yet TCRdb's version contains in-frame clones alone and is incomplete. The sample carries roughly 150,000 clones, 90% recorded once. The sequenced sample was peripheral blood, obtained 28 days after the second AZD1222 dose. The clonotype originates from an adult who received the AZD1222 COVID-19 vaccine. The rearrangement links TRBV2 to TRBJ2-7; D is unresolved. CDR3 DNA sequence: TGTGCCAGCAGCTACACCTACGAGCAGTACTTC. This sequence encodes CASSYTYEQYF.